This T cell receptor beta chain is drawn from a study of shared clonotypes between healthy human individuals (dated by TCRdb to about 2020). Study-level background: The cohort comprised two women and a few men aged 18 to 49 years. To estimate repertoire size and how much clonotypes are shared between individuals, the study performed deep sequencing of blood TCR repertoires from five healthy adults. To increase sequencing depth and limit assay-specific biases, TCR repertoire library preparation and sequencing were carried out by different laboratories using diverse techniques. Each donor's leukapheresis produced roughly between roughly 0.85 and 9.5 billion PBMCs. For each donor, CD4 naive and CD4 memory were each run on three plates, CD8 naive on two plates, and CD8 memory on one plate. What the authors observed across the whole study: Sharing across several donors was observed for roughly 5.4% of naive CD4, around 3.5% of naive CD8, about 2.5% of memory CD4, and around 0.42% of memory CD8 clonotypes. Only blood was sampled, and tissue TCR repertoires likely differ from those in blood. Because the study included only a small number of donors, the genetic and exposure-history diversity represented was limited. Pairwise subsampling indicated that sequencing depth was expected to affect the degree of clonotype sharing among donors. Naive subsets generally had larger estimated clonotype richness than memory subsets. Even with the large sequencing depth, rarefaction of the sorted-subset datasets indicated that sequencing was incomplete. Clonotypes shared by all four sorted-subset donors showed higher generation probabilities than non-shared clonotypes.

Via the germline V gene, CDR1 is SGHAT and CDR2 FQNNGV. The CDR3 runs 15 residues from the cysteine to the phenylalanine. The only DNA kept is the CDR3, 45 bases in frame from the first base. Trimming at the junction amounts to 2 bases on V and 0 bases on J, and the germline ends lie 11 bases apart. As to this clone: Its binding antigen is unknown. It has no much larger one-base neighbor in the sample; base qualities were not kept.

CD8 naive samples were obtained by positive selection for CCR7 among CD45RO-negative cells, yielding a CD45RA+CCR7+ population from which TemRA cells were excluded. Healthy HIV-negative adults with no recently reported acute infections or vaccinations were included as donors. Every donor was a Caucasian adult residing in Nashville, Tennessee, USA. Blood was obtained by leukapheresis, after which PBMCs were separated by Ficoll-Histopaque density gradient centrifugation and cryopreserved in liquid nitrogen vapor phase. Purity and quantity of every magnetically sorted T cell population were checked by analytical flow cytometry. Genomic DNA was isolated from every sorted fraction and measured by UV absorbance on a Nanodrop 2000c. Using the deep immunoSEQ assay, TCR CDR3 regions were amplified from genomic DNA by multiplex PCR. Extracted genomic DNA from each cell subset was spread evenly across all wells of several immunoSEQ 96-well plates, with each plate serving as a replicate. Each replicate PCR for sorted subsets received about 210 ng genomic DNA, equal to about 30,000 T cell genomes. Purified libraries were quantified with a Qubit 3.0 fluorometer, sized on a Bioanalyzer 2100, and re-quantified with the KAPA Library Quantification kit. Each immunoSEQ 96-well plate was sequenced on its own single-read 150-cycle Illumina NextSeq 550 flow cell. As for the authors' bioinformatics: The immunoSEQ output contained only junctional sequences without quality scores, so filtering could not match that applied to full-length reads. To assign V/J genes and CDR3, sequences were annotated using PyIR, a Python wrapper for IgBLAST v1.9, with IMGT germline references. Reads were removed for weak V/J assignments (E-value above 1e-6), missing CDR3, stop codons, out-of-frame junctions, or ambiguous translated residues. V3J clonotypes were defined by identical inferred V gene, J gene, and CDR3 amino acid sequence. Percentage overlap between repertoires was calculated by dividing the number of shared unique clonotypes by the size of the smaller repertoire. Richness of each repertoire was evaluated using RTK rarefaction, the Chao1 estimator, and Recon v2.1 estimates of unobserved clonotypes. Generation probabilities for all TCRbeta clonotypes obtained by the gDNA method from a handful of donors were computed using OLGA. TCRdb took this table from immuneACCESS and kept in-frame rearrangements with V and J called. Such tables lack part of the clones; where checked against another copy, unresolved V genes explain under half of the gap, and the rest is unexplained. V, J and clone size reflect that table, while D and trimming were determined from the DNA. The sample data list about 2,200,000 clones, and about 92% of these were observed just once. Under 2% of the sample rests with the top ten.

This receptor was taken from a young man in good health. Some clones in this sample may be carry-over from other donors' samples. This chain is built from TRBV11-2 and TRBJ2-7, with the D gene uncertain. Sequencing used naive CD8+ T cells from PBMCs. The sample's cell subset or site label is to be understood as: CD45RA+CCR7+. The DNA sequence reads TGTGCCAGCAGCTTATCCAGAGACGGCTCCTACGAGCAGTACTTC. It translates to CASSLSRDGSYEQYF. Joined to the reference TRBV11-2 and TRBJ2-7 proteins, this CDR3 gives the full variable domain: EAGVAQSPRYKIIEKRQSVAFWCNPISGHATLYWYQQILGQGPKLLIQFQNNGVVDDSQLPKDRFSAERLKGVDSTLKIQPAKLEDSAVYLCASSLSRDGSYEQYFGPGTRLTVT.